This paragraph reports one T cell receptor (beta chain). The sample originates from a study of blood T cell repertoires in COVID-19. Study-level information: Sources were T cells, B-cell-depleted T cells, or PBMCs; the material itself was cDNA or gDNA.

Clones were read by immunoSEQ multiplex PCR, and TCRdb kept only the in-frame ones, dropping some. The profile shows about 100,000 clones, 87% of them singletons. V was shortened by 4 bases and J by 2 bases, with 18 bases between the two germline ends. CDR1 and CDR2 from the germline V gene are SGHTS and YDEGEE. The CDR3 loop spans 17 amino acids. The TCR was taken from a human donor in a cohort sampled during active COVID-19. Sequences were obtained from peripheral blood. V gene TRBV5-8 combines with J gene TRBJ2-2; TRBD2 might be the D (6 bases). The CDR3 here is CASSRVYTAGNTGELFF. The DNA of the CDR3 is TGTGCCAGCAGCCGGGTATATACGGCGGGAAACACCGGGGAGCTGTTTTTT.